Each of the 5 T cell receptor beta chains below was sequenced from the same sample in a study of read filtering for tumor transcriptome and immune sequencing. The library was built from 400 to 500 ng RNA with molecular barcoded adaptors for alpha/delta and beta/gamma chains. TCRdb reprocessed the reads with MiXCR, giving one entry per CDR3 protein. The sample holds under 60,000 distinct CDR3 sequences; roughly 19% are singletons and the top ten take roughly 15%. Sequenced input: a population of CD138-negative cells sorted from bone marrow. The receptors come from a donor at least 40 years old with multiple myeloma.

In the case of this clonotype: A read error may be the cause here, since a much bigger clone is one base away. CDR3 DNA: TGTGCCAGCAGGGGAACAGGGATTTGTTCCGGGGAGCTGTTTTTT. Its translation: CASRGTGICSGELFF. This chain uses TRBV2 with TRBJ2-2; tentatively, D is TRBD1 (6 bases). The ends were cut back, 6 bases at V and 6 bases at J, with 17 bases in the middle. Germline assignment: CDR1 SNHLY and CDR2 FYNNEI. CDR3 length: 15 amino acids.

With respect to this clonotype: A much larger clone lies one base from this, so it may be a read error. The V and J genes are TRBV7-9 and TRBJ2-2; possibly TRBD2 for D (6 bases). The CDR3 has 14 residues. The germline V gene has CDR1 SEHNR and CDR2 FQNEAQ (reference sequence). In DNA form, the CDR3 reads TGTGCCAGCAGCTCGGGATTGTACACCGGGGGGCTGTTTTTT. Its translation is CASSSGLYTGGLFF. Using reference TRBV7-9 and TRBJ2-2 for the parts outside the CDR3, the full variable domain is DTGVSQNPRHKITKRGQNVTFRCDPISEHNRLYWYRQTLGQGPEFLTYFQNEAQLEKSRLLSDRFSAERPKGSFSTLEIQRTEQGDSAMYLCASSSGLYTGGLFFGEGSRLTVL.

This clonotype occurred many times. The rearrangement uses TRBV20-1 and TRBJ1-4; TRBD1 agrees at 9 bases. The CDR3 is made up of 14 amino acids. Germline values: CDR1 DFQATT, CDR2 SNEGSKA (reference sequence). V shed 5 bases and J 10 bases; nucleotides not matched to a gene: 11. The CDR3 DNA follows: TGCAGTGCTTTTTCCGAGGGACAGGGAGGAAAACTGTTTTTT. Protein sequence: CSAFSEGQGGKLFF.

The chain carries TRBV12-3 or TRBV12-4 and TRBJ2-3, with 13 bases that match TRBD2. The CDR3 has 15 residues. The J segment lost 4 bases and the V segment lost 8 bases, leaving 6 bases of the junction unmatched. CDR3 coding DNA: TGTGCCAGCCGCTGGACTAGCGGGAGCCCAGATACGCAGTATTTT. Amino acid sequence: CASRWTSGSPDTQYF.

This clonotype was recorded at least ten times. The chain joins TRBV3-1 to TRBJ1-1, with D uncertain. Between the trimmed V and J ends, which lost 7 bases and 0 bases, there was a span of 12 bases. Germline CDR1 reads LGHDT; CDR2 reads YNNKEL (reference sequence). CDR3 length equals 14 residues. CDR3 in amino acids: CASNGGRVNTEAFF. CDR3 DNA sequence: TGTGCCAGCAATGGTGGGAGAGTGAACACTGAAGCTTTCTTT.